Listed below are T cell receptor beta chains from one sample, sequenced in a study of CD8 T cells in ankylosing spondylitis. TCRdb independently ran MiXCR on the 5' RACE reads; one entry per CDR3 protein. The sample has approximately 500,000 distinct CDR3 sequences, roughly an eighth seen once. The specimen was blood, either unsorted or a sorted T cell fraction (not recorded which). These receptors were obtained from a male donor with ankylosing spondylitis. CDR3s include the opening cysteine and the closing phenylalanine or tryptophan. The order of the fields is D gene, J gene, clone size, V gene, CDR3 protein, CDR3 DNA. D genes are given only for firm matches. Clone size, where shown, is once, few, many, or a class for clones that have expanded.

D gene: .; J gene: TRBJ2-3; clone size: few; V gene: TRBV15; CDR3 protein: CATSREGGAVADTQYF; CDR3 DNA: TGTGCCACCAGCAGAGAGGGGGGAGCGGTCGCAGATACGCAGTATTTT
D gene: TRBD1; J gene: TRBJ1-2; clone size: few; V gene: TRBV24-1; CDR3 protein: CATRSHGGTGGYTF; CDR3 DNA: TGTGCCACCAGAAGCCACGGGGGGACAGGTGGCTACACCTTC
D gene: .; J gene: TRBJ2-3; clone size: few; V gene: TRBV7-7; CDR3 protein: CASSSQVDTQYF; CDR3 DNA: TGTGCCAGCAGCTCTCAGGTAGATACGCAGTATTTT
D gene: .; J gene: TRBJ2-1; clone size: .; V gene: TRBV6-2/TRBV6-3; CDR3 protein: CASRPTVFCQHNEQFF; CDR3 DNA: TGTGCCAGCAGGCCCACGGTGTTCTGCCAGCACAATGAGCAGTTCTTC
D gene: TRBD1; J gene: TRBJ1-2; clone size: few; V gene: TRBV12-3/TRBV12-4; CDR3 protein: CASSLQGANYGYTF; CDR3 DNA: TGTGCCAGCAGTTTGCAGGGGGCAAACTATGGCTACACCTTC
D gene: TRBD1; J gene: TRBJ2-3; clone size: .; V gene: TRBV18; CDR3 protein: CASSAPGTAAFTDTQYF; CDR3 DNA: TGTGCCAGCTCAGCCCCCGGGACAGCGGCTTTCACAGATACGCAGTATTTT
D gene: TRBD1; J gene: TRBJ2-3; clone size: many; V gene: TRBV5-1; CDR3 protein: CASSSGQGTDTQYF; CDR3 DNA: TGTGCCAGCAGCTCCGGACAGGGGACAGATACGCAGTATTTT
D gene: TRBD1; J gene: TRBJ1-4; clone size: .; V gene: TRBV25-1; CDR3 protein: CASSEIGGDRRQKLFF; CDR3 DNA: TGTGCCAGCAGTGAAATTGGCGGGGACAGAAGGCAAAAACTGTTTTTT
D gene: TRBD2; J gene: TRBJ2-1; clone size: .; V gene: TRBV2; CDR3 protein: CASSAQEGTSGNRVYNEQFF; CDR3 DNA: TGTGCCAGCAGTGCGCAGGAAGGGACTAGCGGGAATAGAGTCTACAATGAGCAGTTCTTC
D gene: .; J gene: TRBJ2-2; clone size: few; V gene: TRBV4-2; CDR3 protein: CASSQVSGTNTGELFF; CDR3 DNA: TGTGCCAGCAGCCAAGTTAGCGGAACCAACACCGGGGAGCTGTTTTTT
D gene: .; J gene: TRBJ2-4; clone size: few; V gene: TRBV20-1; CDR3 protein: CSAGARAGKNIQYF; CDR3 DNA: TGCAGTGCCGGGGCCCGAGCGGGCAAAAACATTCAGTACTTC
D gene: TRBD2; J gene: TRBJ2-3; clone size: .; V gene: TRBV4-1; CDR3 protein: CASSQEPELADVLDTQYF; CDR3 DNA: TGCGCCAGCAGCCAAGAACCCGAACTAGCGGACGTGTTAGATACGCAGTATTTT
D gene: .; J gene: TRBJ2-1; clone size: many; V gene: TRBV5-1; CDR3 protein: CASSLGVSYNEQFF; CDR3 DNA: TGTGCCAGCAGTTTAGGAGTCTCCTACAATGAGCAGTTCTTC
D gene: .; J gene: TRBJ2-5; clone size: many; V gene: TRBV5-1; CDR3 protein: CASSLDFFQETQYF; CDR3 DNA: TGCGCCAGCAGCTTGGATTTTTTCCAAGAGACCCAGTACTTC
D gene: .; J gene: TRBJ2-3; clone size: .; V gene: TRBV30; CDR3 protein: CAWHPRGTDTQYF; CDR3 DNA: TGTGCCTGGCACCCGAGGGGGACAGATACGCAGTATTTT
D gene: .; J gene: TRBJ2-1; clone size: .; V gene: TRBV6-1; CDR3 protein: CASSEFRGSYNEQFF; CDR3 DNA: TGTGCCAGCAGTGAATTTAGGGGGTCCTACAATGAGCAGTTCTTC
D gene: .; J gene: TRBJ2-3; clone size: .; V gene: TRBV5-1; CDR3 protein: CASSLYLGTGTDTQYF; CDR3 DNA: TGCGCCAGCAGCTTGTATTTGGGGACGGGCACAGATACGCAGTATTTT